This T cell receptor beta chain emerged from a study of cytomegalovirus exposure and HLA in healthy donors. Study-level background: About four fifths of around 400 genotyped donors fell in the Caucasian-associated ancestry cluster.

Donors counted as nominally healthy when sampled, yet unrecorded immune exposures were likely. Use of 60 Vbeta and 13 Jbeta primers characterized the PCR. Using immunoSEQ multiplex PCR, the repertoire was profiled, and TCRdb retains in-frame clones only, with some absent. This sample yields 80,000 or so clones, of which approximately 78% are seen a single time; 3% to 3.5% belongs to the top ten. To note about this clone: The target antigen is unknown.

Looked up from germline, CDR1 is SGHAT and CDR2 is FQNNGV. After removal of 3 bases from V and 0 bases from J, the junction contained 8 bases not matched to a gene. This CDR3 contains 18 residues. Study-wide findings and caveats: Prediction of most subjects' HLA-A and HLA-B alleles by TCR beta sequences was reportedly accurate. The classifier reportedly diagnosed cytomegalovirus status with high sensitivity and specificity.

The sample comprised PBMCs. This receptor was obtained from a man aged 40-49 years in good health and CMV-seronegative. The J gene is TRBJ1-6, the V gene TRBV11-2; 7 positions match TRBD1. DNA of the CDR3: TGTGCCAGCAGCTTCAAGACAGGGATCAGCTCCTATAATTCACCCCTCCACTTT. As protein: CASSFKTGISSYNSPLHF. Filled out from reference TRBV11-2 and TRBJ1-6, the complete variable domain reads EAGVAQSPRYKIIEKRQSVAFWCNPISGHATLYWYQQILGQGPKLLIQFQNNGVVDDSQLPKDRFSAERLKGVDSTLKIQPAKLEDSAVYLCASSFKTGISSYNSPLHFGNGTRLTVT.